This is a list of T cell receptor beta chains from one sample in a study of vaccination and CD4 T cells after COVID-19. The antigens for these receptors are not known. TCRdb used MiXCR to reprocess the PCR reads, holding one entry per CDR3 protein. This sample has approximately 15,000 distinct CDR3 sequences, with about 46% found just once. Specimen: CD4+ T cells from blood, cultured in vitro, collected before SARS-CoV-2 vaccination. Receptors were obtained from a human donor who had recovered from COVID-19. The CDR3 runs from the conserved cysteine through the conserved F or W. Fields, in order: clone size, V gene, D gene, J gene, CDR3 protein, CDR3 DNA. A D gene is named only where the DNA matches it firmly. Size tells how often a clone was seen (once, few, many) or the class of an expanded clone, and some rows leave it out.

-	TRBV7-2	TRBD1	TRBJ2-3	CASSYGQGGSDTQYF	TGTGCCAGCAGCTATGGACAGGGCGGATCAGATACGCAGTATTTT
once	TRBV5-1	TRBD2	TRBJ2-3	CASSLGLAGAGTDTQYF	TGCGCCAGCAGCTTAGGACTAGCGGGAGCGGGAACAGATACGCAGTATTTT
-	TRBV6-1	-	TRBJ2-7	CASSPGTPGEGHEQYF	TGTGCCAGCAGCCCCGGGACCCCGGGTGAGGGCCACGAGCAGTACTTC
-	TRBV28	-	TRBJ1-2	CASAYGDPSGDTF	TGTGCCAGCGCCTACGGGGACCCATCAGGAGACACCTTC
-	TRBV19	TRBD2	TRBJ2-1	CASSINGGNEQFF	TGTGCCAGTAGTATTAACGGGGGGAATGAGCAGTTCTTC
-	TRBV7-9	TRBD2	TRBJ2-1	CASSVAGSYNEQFF	TGTGCCAGCAGTGTAGCGGGGTCCTACAATGAGCAGTTCTTC
-	TRBV7-9	-	TRBJ2-5	CASSARQDTQETQYF	TGTGCCAGCAGCGCCCGACAGGATACCCAAGAGACCCAGTACTTC
-	TRBV11-3	TRBD2	TRBJ2-7	CASSLEPLAGGSYEQYF	TGTGCCAGCAGCTTAGAACCACTAGCGGGAGGGTCCTACGAGCAGTACTTC
few	TRBV11-1	-	TRBJ2-7	CASSPPPGRNEQYF	TGTGCCAGCAGCCCCCCCCCTGGGCGTAACGAGCAGTACTTC
-	TRBV14	-	TRBJ1-2	CASSFQGSYGYTF	TGTGCCAGCAGCTTCCAAGGGTCCTATGGCTACACCTTC
few	TRBV11-3	-	TRBJ1-6	CASSPRNNSPLHF	TGTGCCAGCAGCCCTCGGAATAATTCACCCCTCCACTTT
-	TRBV20-1	TRBD1	TRBJ1-2	CSVPSRSGGYGYTF	TGCAGTGTCCCTTCTCGGTCAGGGGGCTATGGCTACACCTTC
-	TRBV20-1	-	TRBJ2-3	CSASSRGISDTQYF	TGCAGTGCTAGTTCCAGGGGAATATCAGATACGCAGTATTTT
-	TRBV2	TRBD1	TRBJ1-6	CASSEGTGHNSPLHF	TGTGCCAGCAGTGAGGGGACAGGGCATAATTCACCCCTCCACTTT
few	TRBV20-1	-	TRBJ1-5	CSAARGLGQPQHF	TGCAGTGCTGCCCGGGGCCTTGGTCAGCCCCAGCATTTT
-	TRBV6-2/TRBV6-3	-	TRBJ1-1	CASNVGVWGNTEAFF	TGTGCCAGCAACGTAGGGGTTTGGGGAAACACTGAAGCTTTCTTT
-	TRBV2	-	TRBJ1-2	CASSEGSFGYTF	TGTGCCAGCAGTGAAGGGAGTTTTGGCTACACCTTC